Listed here is a single T cell receptor (beta chain). Its target is not known. Trimming cost V 1 base and J 1 base, with 14 bases left between them. The germline V gene has CDR1 MGHRA and CDR2 YSYEKL. The CDR3 has 16 amino acids. Time point of the sample: week 35, safety follow-up. Alongside topical imiquimod, each dose of vaccine comprised 300 ug of mutant IDH1 20-mer peptide. This record belongs to a study of a mutant IDH1 vaccine in newly diagnosed glioma. In the study overall: Patients' prior therapy spanned radiotherapy, temozolomide, or both; most underwent both.

Sequencing used immunoSEQ multiplex PCR; TCRdb keeps in-frame clones, though not all of them. The table lists about 32,000 clones, almost 80% of them singletons. The rearrangement joins TRBV4-1 to TRBJ2-7; D uncertain. This clonotype was sampled from a woman aged 25 to 45 with glioma. Some clones in this sample may be carry-over from other donors' samples. The source was PBMCs, collected from a glioma patient whose treatment included an IDH1 peptide vaccine. CDR3 sequence: CASSQVRLVGSYEQYF. The CDR3 DNA reads as TGCGCCAGCAGCCAAGTGAGGCTAGTAGGGTCCTACGAGCAGTACTTC.